Below are 5 T cell receptor beta chains sequenced from a single sample in a study of blood T cell repertoires in COVID-19. Sequencing used immunoSEQ multiplex PCR; TCRdb keeps in-frame clones, though not all of them. This sample carries around 270,000 clones, around 89% of them seen once, and the ten largest clones take approximately 0.84%. Sequencing was carried out using peripheral blood. Receptor source: a man aged 25 to 40 with acute or convalescent COVID-19.

The chain recombines TRBV7-9 with TRBJ2-1, with D hard to call. V shed 0 bases and J shed 7 bases, with 13 bases lying between them. Per the germline V gene, CDR1 is SEHNR and CDR2 is FQNEAQ (reference sequence). The CDR3 runs to 15 residues. CDR3 bases: TGTGCCAGCAGCTTAGCACTCGGAGCCCGGAATGAGCAGTTCTTC. Protein sequence: CASSLALGARNEQFF.

This chain links TRBV27 with TRBJ2-7, with a tentative D call TRBD2 (5 bases). V lost 0 bases and J 1 base, leaving 10 bases between the germline ends. Germline CDR1 MNHEY, CDR2 SMNVEV (reference sequence). The CDR3 spans 15 residues. CDR3 sequence: CASSLSPDSSYEQYF. In nucleotides, the CDR3 is TGTGCCAGCAGTTTATCGCCGGACTCTTCCTACGAGCAGTACTTC.

The chain couples TRBV7-8 to TRBJ2-7, with D possibly matching TRBD2 (6 bases). The ends were cut back, 5 bases at V and 3 bases at J, with 8 bases in the middle. In germline, CDR1 is SGHVS, CDR2 FQNEAQ. The CDR3 consists of 12 residues. CDR3 loop: CASSLTSYEQYF. DNA of the CDR3: TGTGCCAGCAGCCTGACTAGCTACGAGCAGTACTTC.

The chain has TRBV5-1 and TRBJ1-2; tentative D call: TRBD1 (6 bases). CDR3 length: 17 residues. The germline V gene has CDR1 SGHRS and CDR2 YFSETQ. Deletions cut 4 bases from V and 0 bases from J, with 19 bases between. For the CDR3, the DNA is TGCGCCAGCAGCCGAAGATCGGCGGGGGCTTCTAACTATGGCTACACCTTC. Translating gives CASSRRSAGASNYGYTF.

J is TRBJ2-1 and V is TRBV3-1 (or the pseudogene TRBV3-2), with D possibly matching TRBD2 (6 bases). Germline CDR1 reads LGHDT; CDR2 reads YNNKEL (reference sequence). The CDR3 length is 14 residues. The V end was cut by 0 bases, the J end by 9 bases, with 12 bases between. In DNA form, the CDR3 reads TGTGCCAGCAGCCAAGACGGCGGGGTTAGTGAGCAGTTCTTC. Its protein is CASSQDGGVSEQFF.